This record covers a single T cell receptor (beta chain). Its antigen is not identified. The data stem from a study of T cells after yellow fever vaccination. Study-level findings and limits: A small share of clonotypes appeared in both CD4 and CD8 compartments. Highly abundant clonotypes carried over from the bulk population could end up in FACS-sorted repertoires as contaminants.

This CDR3 has 13 residues. V lost 5 bases, J lost 3 bases, and 11 bases lay in between. CDR1 and CDR2 (germline): SNHLY, FYNNEI. The 5'RACE template-switching step produced TCR cDNA and added a universal primer site and UMIs. One entry per CDR3 protein, called by TCRdb with MiXCR from the 5' RACE reads. The repertoire consists of roughly 400,000 distinct CDR3 sequences, with approximately 18% occurring once and the leading ten covering 15% to 20%. The receptor comes from a man aged 18 to 29 who received the YFV17D yellow fever vaccine. This specimen consisted of PBMCs, obtained before the yellow fever booster vaccination. The chain carries TRBV2 and TRBJ2-7; the D is unclear. The CDR3 loop reads CASSWEIYYEQYF. CDR3 sequence (DNA): TGTGCCAGCAGTTGGGAAATCTACTACGAGCAGTACTTC. The full variable domain, in which reference TRBV2 and TRBJ2-7 provide the parts outside the CDR3, is EPEVTQTPSHQVTQMGQEVILRCVPISNHLYFYWYRQILGQKVEFLVSFYNNEISEKSEIFDDQFSVERPDGSNFTLKIRSTKLEDSAMYFCASSWEIYYEQYFGPGTRLTVT.